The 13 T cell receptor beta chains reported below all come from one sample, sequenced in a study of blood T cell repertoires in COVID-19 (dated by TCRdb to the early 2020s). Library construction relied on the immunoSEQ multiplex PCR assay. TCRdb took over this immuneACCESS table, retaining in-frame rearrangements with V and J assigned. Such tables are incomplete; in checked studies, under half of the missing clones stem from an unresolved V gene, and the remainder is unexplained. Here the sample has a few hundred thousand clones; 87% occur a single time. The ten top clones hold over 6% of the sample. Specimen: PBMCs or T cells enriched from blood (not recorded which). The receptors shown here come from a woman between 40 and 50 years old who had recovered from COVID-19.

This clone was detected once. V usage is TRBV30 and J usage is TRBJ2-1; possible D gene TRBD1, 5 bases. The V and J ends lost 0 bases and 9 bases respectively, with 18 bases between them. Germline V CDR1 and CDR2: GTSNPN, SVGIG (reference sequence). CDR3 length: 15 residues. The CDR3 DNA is TGTGCCTGGAGTGTACGGTGGGTAGGGGCCCGTGAGCAGTTCTTC. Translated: CAWSVRWVGAREQFF. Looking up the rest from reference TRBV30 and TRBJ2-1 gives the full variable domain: SQTIHQWPATLVQPVGSPLSLECTVEGTSNPNLYWYRQAAGRGLQLLFYSVGIGQISSEVPQNLSASRPQDRQFILSSKKLLLSDSGFYLCAWSVRWVGAREQFFGPGTRLTVL.

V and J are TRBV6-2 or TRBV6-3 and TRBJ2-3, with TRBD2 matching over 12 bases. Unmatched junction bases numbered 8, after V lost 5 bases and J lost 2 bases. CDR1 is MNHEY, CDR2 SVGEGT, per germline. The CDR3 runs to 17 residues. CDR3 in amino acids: CASSPPGLAGFTDTQYF. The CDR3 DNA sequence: TGTGCCAGCAGTCCCCCAGGACTAGCGGGATTCACAGATACGCAGTATTTT.

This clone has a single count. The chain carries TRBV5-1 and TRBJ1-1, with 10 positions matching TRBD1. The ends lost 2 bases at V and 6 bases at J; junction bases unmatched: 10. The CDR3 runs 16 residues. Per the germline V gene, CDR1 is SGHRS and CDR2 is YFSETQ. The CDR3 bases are TGCGCCAGCAGCTTCTCCGGGACAGGGGCGACGGCTGAAGCTTTCTTT. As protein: CASSFSGTGATAEAFF.

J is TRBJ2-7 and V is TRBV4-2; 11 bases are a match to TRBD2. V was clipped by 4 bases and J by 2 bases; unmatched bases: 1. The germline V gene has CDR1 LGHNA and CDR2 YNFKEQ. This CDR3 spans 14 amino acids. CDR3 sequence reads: CASSLAGGPYEQYF. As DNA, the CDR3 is TGTGCCAGCAGCCTAGCGGGAGGGCCCTACGAGCAGTACTTC.

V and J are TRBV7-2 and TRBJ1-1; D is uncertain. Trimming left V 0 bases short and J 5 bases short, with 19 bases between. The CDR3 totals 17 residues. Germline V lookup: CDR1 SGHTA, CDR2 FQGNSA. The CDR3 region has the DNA TGTGCCAGCAGCTTAGCGCGTCGAGGACGGGGATCGACTGAAGCTTTCTTT. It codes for CASSLARRGRGSTEAFF.

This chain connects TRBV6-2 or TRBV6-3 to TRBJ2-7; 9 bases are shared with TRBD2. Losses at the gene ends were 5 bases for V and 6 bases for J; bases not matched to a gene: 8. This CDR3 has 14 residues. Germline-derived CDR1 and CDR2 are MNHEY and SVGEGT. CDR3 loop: CASSKAGGESEQYF. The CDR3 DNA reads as TGTGCCAGCAGTAAAGCGGGAGGAGAGAGCGAGCAGTACTTC.

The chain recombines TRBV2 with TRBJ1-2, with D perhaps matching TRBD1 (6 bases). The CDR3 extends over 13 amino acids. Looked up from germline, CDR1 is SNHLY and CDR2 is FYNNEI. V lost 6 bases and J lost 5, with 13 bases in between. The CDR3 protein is CASRVGTSYGYTF. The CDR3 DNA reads TGTGCCAGCAGGGTCGGGACAAGTTATGGCTACACCTTC. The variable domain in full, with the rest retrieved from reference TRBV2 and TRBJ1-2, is EPEVTQTPSHQVTQMGQEVILRCVPISNHLYFYWYRQILGQKVEFLVSFYNNEISEKSEIFDDQFSVERPDGSNFTLKIRSTKLEDSAMYFCASRVGTSYGYTFGSGTRLTVV.

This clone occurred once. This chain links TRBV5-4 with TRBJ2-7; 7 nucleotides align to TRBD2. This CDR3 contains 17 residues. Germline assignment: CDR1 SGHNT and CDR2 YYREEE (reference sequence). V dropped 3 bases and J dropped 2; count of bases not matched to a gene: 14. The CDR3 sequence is CASSSDPSGIGAYEQYF. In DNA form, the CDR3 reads TGTGCCAGCAGCTCCGACCCAAGCGGGATTGGGGCCTACGAGCAGTACTTC.

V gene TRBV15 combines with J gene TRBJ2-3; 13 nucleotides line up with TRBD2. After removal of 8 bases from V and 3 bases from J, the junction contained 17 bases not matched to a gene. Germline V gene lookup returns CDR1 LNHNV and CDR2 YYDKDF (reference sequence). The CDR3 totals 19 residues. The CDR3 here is CATQRRRTSGSFLTDTQYF. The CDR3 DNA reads TGTGCCACCCAAAGGAGGCGGACTAGCGGGAGTTTCTTGACAGATACGCAGTATTTT.

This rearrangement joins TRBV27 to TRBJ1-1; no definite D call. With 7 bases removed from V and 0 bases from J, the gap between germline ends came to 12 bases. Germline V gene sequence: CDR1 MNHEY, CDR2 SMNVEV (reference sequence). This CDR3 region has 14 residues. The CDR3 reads CASIGNNMNTEAFF. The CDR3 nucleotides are TGTGCCAGCATCGGGAACAACATGAACACTGAAGCTTTCTTT.

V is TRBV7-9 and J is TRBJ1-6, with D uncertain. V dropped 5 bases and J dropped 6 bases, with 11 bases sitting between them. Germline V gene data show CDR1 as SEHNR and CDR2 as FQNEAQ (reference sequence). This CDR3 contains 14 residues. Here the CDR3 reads CASSPTTGNSPLHF. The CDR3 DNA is TGTGCCAGCAGCCCAACAACGGGTAATTCACCCCTCCACTTT. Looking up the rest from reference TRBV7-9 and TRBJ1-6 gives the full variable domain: DTGVSQNPRHKITKRGQNVTFRCDPISEHNRLYWYRQTLGQGPEFLTYFQNEAQLEKSRLLSDRFSAERPKGSFSTLEIQRTEQGDSAMYLCASSPTTGNSPLHFGNGTRLTVT.

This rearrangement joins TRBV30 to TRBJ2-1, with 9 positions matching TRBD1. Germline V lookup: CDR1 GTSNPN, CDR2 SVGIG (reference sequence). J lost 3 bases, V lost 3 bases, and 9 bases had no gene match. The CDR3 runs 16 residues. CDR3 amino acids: CAWREQGAHHYNEQFF. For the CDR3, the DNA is TGTGCCTGGAGGGAACAGGGGGCCCACCACTACAATGAGCAGTTCTTC.

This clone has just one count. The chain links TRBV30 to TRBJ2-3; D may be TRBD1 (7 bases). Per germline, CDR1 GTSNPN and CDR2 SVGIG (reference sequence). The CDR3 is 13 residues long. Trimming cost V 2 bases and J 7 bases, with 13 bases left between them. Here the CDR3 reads CAWSWQGGNTQYF. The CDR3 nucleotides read TGTGCCTGGAGTTGGCAGGGGGGTAATACGCAGTATTTT.